This T cell receptor beta chain originates from a study of human T cells and chemical hapten exposure. Study-wide background: Once 0.01% DPC had been applied to the upper back by patch test, readings were taken at 6 days. Study-level points and caveats: Since the donors had alopecia, their immune response may not be the same as that of healthy people. High-frequency TCRs, those above 1 in 1000, stayed the same after DPC sensitization.

V was clipped by 0 bases and J by 7 bases, with 7 bases between them. This CDR3 is 13 amino acids long. Germline V gene lookup returns CDR1 LGHNA and CDR2 YNFKEQ. This clonotype was seen many times. Antigen: not known. Noted time point: pre-sensitization, week 0. Treatment denoted: therapeutic diphenylcyclopropenone sensitization with weekly scalp DPC. Whole blood that had not been fractionated was the source of extracted total RNA. TCRdb processed the RACE reads anew with MiXCR; each CDR3 protein has one entry. The data hold 95,000 to 100,000 distinct CDR3 sequences, with approximately 10% observed a single time.

Specimen: whole blood, collected in connection with sensitization to the hapten diphenylcyclopropenone (DPC). The TCR was taken from a woman aged 55 to 70 with alopecia areata. Some clones in this sample may be carry-over from other donors' samples. This chain uses TRBV4-2 with TRBJ1-5; D is ambiguous. The CDR3 reads CASSQDSWQPQHF. DNA of the CDR3: TGTGCCAGCAGCCAAGATTCTTGGCAGCCCCAGCATTTT.